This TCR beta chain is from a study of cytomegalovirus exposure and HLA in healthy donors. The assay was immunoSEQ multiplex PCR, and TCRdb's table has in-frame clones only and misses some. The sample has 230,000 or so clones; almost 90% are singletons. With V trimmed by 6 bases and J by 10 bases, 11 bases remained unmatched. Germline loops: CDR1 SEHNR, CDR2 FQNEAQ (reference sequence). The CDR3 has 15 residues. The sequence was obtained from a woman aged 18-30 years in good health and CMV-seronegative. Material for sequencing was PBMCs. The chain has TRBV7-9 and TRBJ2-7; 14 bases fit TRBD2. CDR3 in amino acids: CASSSGTSGRSPQYF. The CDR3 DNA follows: TGTGCCAGCAGTTCGGGGACTAGCGGGAGAAGCCCTCAGTACTTC.